A single sample is the source of the 18 T cell receptor beta chains below, sequenced in a study of T cell responses to AZD1222 COVID-19 vaccine (dated by TCRdb to about 2021). The library was produced with the immunoSEQ multiplex PCR assay. TCRdb obtained this table from immuneACCESS and retained in-frame rearrangements with V and J assigned. These tables miss some clones; where compared with another copy, unresolved V genes account for less than half of the shortfall, and the remainder is unexplained. In all, the sample holds roughly 140,000 clones, and approximately 90% of those were seen once. The leading ten clones occupy about 4.5% of the sample. In light of the paper, this sample's time point label describes: baseline before first vaccination. Sequencing used peripheral blood, obtained on day 0 of AZD1222 vaccination. The receptor set was obtained from an adult in good health.

The V gene is TRBV6-5, the J gene TRBJ2-7; 8 bases agree with TRBD1. Germline V gene sequence: CDR1 MNHEY, CDR2 SVGAGI. The CDR3 is 15 residues long. V shed 1 base, J shed 3 bases, and the junction held 5 bases outside the gene matches. The CDR3 nucleotides read TGTGCCAGCAGTTACTGGCAGGGGGCTAACTACGAGCAGTACTTC. Translation gives CASSYWQGANYEQYF.

The CDR3 loop reads CSVQLGTVNTEAFF. The CDR3 nucleotides read TGCAGCGTTCAACTTGGGACGGTGAACACTGAAGCTTTCTTT. V is TRBV29-1 and J is TRBJ1-1, with D perhaps TRBD1 (5 bases). The CDR3 has 14 amino acids. Germline V gene lookup returns CDR1 SQVTM and CDR2 ANQGSEA. V was pared by 5 bases and J by 0 bases, with 13 bases between.

The chain has TRBV11-2 and TRBJ2-1; 11 positions match TRBD2. V dropped 1 base and J dropped 0; count of bases not matched to a gene: 5. Germline V gene lookup returns CDR1 SGHAT and CDR2 FQNNGV. This CDR3 is 18 amino acids long. CDR3 amino acids: CASSLVFTSGGSYNEQFF. The CDR3 DNA is TGTGCCAGCAGCTTAGTGTTCACTAGCGGGGGCTCCTACAATGAGCAGTTCTTC.

In its sample, this clone was seen once. The chain carries TRBV2 and TRBJ1-1, with unresolved D. In germline, CDR1 is SNHLY, CDR2 FYNNEI. V gave up 0 bases and J gave up 0 bases, with 8 bases separating them. The CDR3 runs to 15 residues. CDR3 protein: CASSEALGLNTEAFF. The CDR3 coding sequence is TGTGCCAGCAGTGAAGCCCTCGGTTTGAACACTGAAGCTTTCTTT.

By share of the sample, this clone is medium-sized. This chain uses TRBV4-2 with TRBJ2-1; no clear D gene. Germline CDR1 is LGHNA and CDR2 is YNFKEQ. The CDR3 has 13 residues. V lost 5 bases to trimming and J lost 8 bases, with 13 bases between them. This CDR3 is CASSFKPFDEQFF. The CDR3 DNA is TGTGCCAGCAGCTTCAAGCCCTTCGATGAGCAGTTCTTC.

CDR3 amino acids: CASSRTGNYGYTF. CDR3 coding DNA: TGTGCCAGCAGCCGGACGGGGAACTATGGCTACACCTTC. The chain is built from TRBV2 and TRBJ1-2; D is unclear. The CDR3 is made up of 13 amino acids. Trimming took 6 bases from V and 2 from J, leaving 10 bases between them. In germline, CDR1 is SNHLY, CDR2 FYNNEI.

This rearrangement joins TRBV6-5 to TRBJ2-5; a weak D match, TRBD1 (6 bases). V shed 6 bases and J shed 5 bases, with 19 bases lying between them. This CDR3 comprises 15 residues. Looked up from germline, CDR1 is MNHEY and CDR2 is SVGAGI. Here the CDR3 DNA reads TGTGCCAGCAGGTTGCGGACCTACCAGGGGGAGACCCAGTACTTC. Its translation: CASRLRTYQGETQYF.

The V gene is TRBV28, the J gene TRBJ1-6; D call uncertain. The CDR3 has 15 amino acids. Trimming pared 5 bases from V and 8 bases from J, leaving 16 bases between. Germline CDR1 and CDR2: MDHEN and SYDVKM. In DNA, the CDR3 is TGTGCCAGCAGTCCTCCCGGGGTAGCCCATTCACCCCTCCACTTT. Translating gives CASSPPGVAHSPLHF.

The V call is TRBV5-1, the J call TRBJ1-2, with D hard to call. CDR3 size: 12 residues. Trimming shortened V by 4 bases and J by 6 bases, and 10 bases separated the two germline ends. CDR1 SGHRS and CDR2 YFSETQ come from the germline V gene. The CDR3 spells CASSRESDGYTF. For the CDR3, the DNA is TGCGCCAGCAGCCGGGAGTCTGATGGCTACACCTTC.

This clone turned up a few times. This chain joins TRBV28 and TRBJ2-2; unclear D gene. The CDR3 length is 15 residues. V was trimmed by 3 bases and J by 4 bases, leaving 12 bases between them. CDR1 and CDR2 from the germline V gene are MDHEN and SYDVKM. CDR3 in amino acids: CASSFPERSTGELFF. As DNA, the CDR3 is TGTGCCAGCAGTTTCCCGGAGAGAAGCACCGGGGAGCTGTTTTTT.

The chain has TRBV6-5 and TRBJ1-2; D is unresolved. The CDR3 is 16 residues long. Looked up from germline, CDR1 is MNHEY and CDR2 is SVGAGI. V was cut by 4 bases and J by 5 bases, with 20 bases left in between. The CDR3 DNA is TGTGCCAGCAGTTTCCGTAGTGGGCTCAGGAGGTATGGCTACACCTTC. Amino acid sequence: CASSFRSGLRRYGYTF.

The V call is TRBV15, the J call TRBJ1-1; D may be TRBD1 (6 bases). V lost 1 base and J 3 bases, leaving 18 bases between the germline ends. Germline values: CDR1 LNHNV, CDR2 YYDKDF (reference sequence). The CDR3 consists of 17 residues. CDR3 sequence reads: CATSRVRWGARDTEAFF. Here the CDR3 DNA reads TGTGCCACCAGCAGAGTGCGATGGGGGGCTAGGGACACTGAAGCTTTCTTT.

This clone has only one observation. V is TRBV7-2 and J is TRBJ1-2; D unclear. Germline assignment: CDR1 SGHTA and CDR2 FQGNSA. The CDR3 has 13 amino acids. Trimming took 1 base from V and 6 from J, leaving 9 bases between them. CDR3 loop: CASSLVGRDGYTF. DNA of the CDR3: TGTGCCAGCAGCTTAGTGGGGAGGGATGGCTACACCTTC.

A few counts support this clone. The chain recombines TRBV7-9 with TRBJ1-1; 9 positions agree with TRBD1. This CDR3 contains 12 residues. Unmatched junction bases numbered 3, after V lost 7 bases and J lost 6 bases. Per the germline V gene, CDR1 is SEHNR and CDR2 is FQNEAQ (reference sequence). CDR3 in amino acids: CASNRQGAEAFF. The CDR3 DNA is TGTGCCAGCAACCGACAGGGGGCTGAAGCTTTCTTT.

The chain recombines TRBV9 with TRBJ2-2; D gene uncertain. The V end was cut by 0 bases, the J end by 7 bases, with 19 bases between. CDR1 is SGDLS, CDR2 YYNGEE, per germline. The CDR3 contains 17 residues. CDR3 region: CASSVEALPRAGGELFF. In DNA, the CDR3 is TGTGCCAGCAGCGTAGAGGCTCTTCCCCGGGCAGGCGGGGAGCTGTTTTTT.

The chain combines TRBV19 with TRBJ1-2, with D perhaps matching TRBD1 (5 bases). The germline CDR1 and CDR2 sequences are LNHDA and SQIVND (reference sequence). The CDR3 totals 18 residues. Trimming cost V 3 bases and J 8 bases, with 28 bases left between them. This CDR3 is CASSIEWVGTGTARGYTF. CDR3 in DNA: TGTGCCAGTAGTATTGAGTGGGTCGGAACAGGCACGGCTAGGGGCTACACCTTC.

The rearrangement links TRBV4-1 to TRBJ1-6, with 9 positions matching TRBD1. The V gene's germline CDR1 is MGHRA and CDR2 YSYEKL. V shed 0 bases, J shed 7 bases, and the junction held 7 bases outside the gene matches. The CDR3 has 17 amino acids. The CDR3 sequence is CASSQEPQGAGNSPLHF. The DNA of the CDR3 is TGCGCCAGCAGCCAAGAACCACAGGGGGCTGGGAATTCACCCCTCCACTTT.

This chain uses TRBV2 with TRBJ2-5; either TRBD1 or TRBD2 may fit D (5 bases each). This CDR3 has 15 residues. Germline CDR1 and CDR2: SNHLY and FYNNEI. V was shortened by 6 bases and J by 1 base, with 15 bases between the two germline ends. The CDR3 coding sequence is TGTGCCAGCAGCGACGGGGACGGTGGCCAAGAGACCCAGTACTTC. Translating it yields CASSDGDGGQETQYF.